The clone carrying this T cell receptor beta chain was recorded many times. These data belong to a study of T cells in Graves' hyperthyroidism and ophthalmopathy. Amplification yielded TCR beta CDR3 regions, with RNA transcripts as the source. The primer set for the first-round RT-PCR of the TCR CDR3 was HTBI. TCRdb reprocessed the multiplex PCR reads via MiXCR and lists one record per CDR3 protein. This sample has 700,000 or so distinct CDR3 sequences; approximately 16% occur once, and the top ten carry roughly 8%. Patients aged 18 to 65 had newly diagnosed hyperthyroidism of under 2 months' duration. Trimming stripped 4 bases from V and 5 bases from J, with 8 bases between. Germline V gene sequence: CDR1 MDHEN, CDR2 SYDVKM. The CDR3 is 12 amino acids.

The V call is TRBV28, the J call TRBJ1-2; unclear D gene. Input material: blood. This receptor was taken from a man aged 18 to 35 with Graves' hyperthyroidism. The CDR3 region has the DNA TGTGCCAGCAGTTGGAGGCTATATGGCTACACCTTC. This translates into CASSWRLYGYTF.